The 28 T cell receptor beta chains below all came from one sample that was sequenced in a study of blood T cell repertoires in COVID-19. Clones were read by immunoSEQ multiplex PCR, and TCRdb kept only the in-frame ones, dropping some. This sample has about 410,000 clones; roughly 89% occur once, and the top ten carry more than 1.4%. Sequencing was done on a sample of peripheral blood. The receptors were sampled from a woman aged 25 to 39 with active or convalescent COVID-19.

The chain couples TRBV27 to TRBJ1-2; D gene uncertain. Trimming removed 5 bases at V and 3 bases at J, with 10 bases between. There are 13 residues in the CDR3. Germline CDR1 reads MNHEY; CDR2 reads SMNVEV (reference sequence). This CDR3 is CASSLRGDYGYTF. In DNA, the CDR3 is TGTGCCAGCAGTCTGCGCGGGGACTATGGCTACACCTTC.

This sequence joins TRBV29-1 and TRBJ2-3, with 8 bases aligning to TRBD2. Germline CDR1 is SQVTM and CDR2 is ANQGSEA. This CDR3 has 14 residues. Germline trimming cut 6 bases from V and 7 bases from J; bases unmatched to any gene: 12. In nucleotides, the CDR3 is TGCAGCGTAACCACGGGAGGGAACGAACATACGCAGTATTTT. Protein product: CSVTTGGNEHTQYF.

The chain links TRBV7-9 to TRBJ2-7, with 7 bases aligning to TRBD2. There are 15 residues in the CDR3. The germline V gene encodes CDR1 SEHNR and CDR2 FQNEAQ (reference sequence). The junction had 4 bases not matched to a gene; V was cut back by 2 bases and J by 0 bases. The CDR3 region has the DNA TGTGCCAGCAGCTTAACCAGCGGGGTCTCCTACGAGCAGTACTTC. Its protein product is CASSLTSGVSYEQYF.

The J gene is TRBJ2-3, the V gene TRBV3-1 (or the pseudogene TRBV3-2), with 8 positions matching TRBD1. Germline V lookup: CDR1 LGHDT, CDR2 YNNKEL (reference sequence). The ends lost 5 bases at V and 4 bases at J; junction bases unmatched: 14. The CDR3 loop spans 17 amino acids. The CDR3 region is CASSSTPDRVDADTQYF. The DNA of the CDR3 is TGTGCCAGCAGCAGTACACCGGACAGGGTGGACGCAGATACGCAGTATTTT.

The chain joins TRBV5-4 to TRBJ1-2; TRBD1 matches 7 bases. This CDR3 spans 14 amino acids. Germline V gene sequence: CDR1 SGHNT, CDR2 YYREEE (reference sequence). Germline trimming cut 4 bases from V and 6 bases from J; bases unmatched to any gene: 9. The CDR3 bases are TGTGCCAGCAGCCGAATAGGACAGGTGGATGGCTACACCTTC. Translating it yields CASSRIGQVDGYTF.

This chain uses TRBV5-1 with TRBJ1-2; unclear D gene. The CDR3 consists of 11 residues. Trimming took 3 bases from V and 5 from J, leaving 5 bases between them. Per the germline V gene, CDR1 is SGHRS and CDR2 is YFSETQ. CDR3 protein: CASSSQYGYTF. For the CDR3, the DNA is TGCGCCAGCAGCTCTCAGTATGGCTACACCTTC.

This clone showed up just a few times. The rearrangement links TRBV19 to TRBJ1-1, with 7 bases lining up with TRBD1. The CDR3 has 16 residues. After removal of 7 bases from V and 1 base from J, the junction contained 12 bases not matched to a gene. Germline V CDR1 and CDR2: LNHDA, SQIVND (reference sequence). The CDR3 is CASTWTGGLRNTEAFF. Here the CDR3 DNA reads TGTGCCAGTACCTGGACAGGAGGGTTGAGGAACACTGAAGCTTTCTTT. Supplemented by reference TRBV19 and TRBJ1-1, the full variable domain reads DGGITQSPKYLFRKEGQNVTLSCEQNLNHDAMYWYRQDPGQGLRLIYYSQIVNDFQKGDIAEGYSVSREKKESFPLTVTSAQKNPTAFYLCASTWTGGLRNTEAFFGQGTRLTVV.

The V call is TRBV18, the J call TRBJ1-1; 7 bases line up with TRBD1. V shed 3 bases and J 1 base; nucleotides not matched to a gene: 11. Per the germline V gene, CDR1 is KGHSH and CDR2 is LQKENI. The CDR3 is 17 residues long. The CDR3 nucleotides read TGTGCCAGCTCACCCCAGCACATGGGGACAGCGAACACTGAAGCTTTCTTT. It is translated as CASSPQHMGTANTEAFF.

CDR3 nucleotides: TGTGCCAGCAGAACCCTAGCGGGGGCTACGGATACGCAGTATTTT. This codes for CASRTLAGATDTQYF. This chain connects TRBV2 to TRBJ2-3; 10 nucleotides match TRBD2. This CDR3 has 15 amino acids. Germline V gives CDR1 SNHLY, CDR2 FYNNEI. The J segment lost 6 bases and the V segment lost 6 bases, leaving 9 bases of the junction unmatched. The full variable domain, in which reference TRBV2 and TRBJ2-3 provide the parts outside the CDR3, is EPEVTQTPSHQVTQMGQEVILRCVPISNHLYFYWYRQILGQKVEFLVSFYNNEISEKSEIFDDQFSVERPDGSNFTLKIRSTKLEDSAMYFCASRTLAGATDTQYFGPGTRLTVL.

CDR3 sequence: CASKQGGSNQPQHF. In nucleotides, the CDR3 is TGTGCCAGCAAGCAGGGTGGGAGCAATCAGCCCCAGCATTTT. The chain carries TRBV7-2 and TRBJ1-5; possible D gene TRBD1, 5 bases. Germline V gene lookup returns CDR1 SGHTA and CDR2 FQGNSA. V was pared by 7 bases and J by 1 base, with 11 bases between. The CDR3 extends over 14 amino acids.

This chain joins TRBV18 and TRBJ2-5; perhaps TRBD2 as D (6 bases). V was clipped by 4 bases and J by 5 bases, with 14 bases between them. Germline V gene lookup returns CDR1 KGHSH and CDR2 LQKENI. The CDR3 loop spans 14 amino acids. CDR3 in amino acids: CASSLPGLKETQYF. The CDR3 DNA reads TGTGCCAGCTCACTTCCGGGACTTAAGGAGACCCAGTACTTC. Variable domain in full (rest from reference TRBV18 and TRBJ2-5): NAGVMQNPRHLVRRRGQEARLRCSPMKGHSHVYWYRQLPEEGLKFMVYLQKENIIDESGMPKERFSAEFPKEGPSILRIQQVVRGDSAAYFCASSLPGLKETQYFGPGTRLLVL.

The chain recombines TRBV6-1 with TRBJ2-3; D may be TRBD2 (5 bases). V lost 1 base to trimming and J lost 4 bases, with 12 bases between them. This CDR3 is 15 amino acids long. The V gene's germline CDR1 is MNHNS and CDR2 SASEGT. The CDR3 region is CASSEELVFADTQYF. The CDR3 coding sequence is TGTGCCAGCAGTGAAGAACTAGTATTCGCAGATACGCAGTATTTT.

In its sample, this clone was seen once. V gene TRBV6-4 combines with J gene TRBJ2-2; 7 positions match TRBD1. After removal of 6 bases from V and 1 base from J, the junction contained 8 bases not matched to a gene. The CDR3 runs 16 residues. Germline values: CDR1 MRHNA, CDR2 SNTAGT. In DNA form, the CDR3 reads TGTGCCAGCAGCCCTCGGGGACAGATGAACACCGGGGAGCTGTTTTTT. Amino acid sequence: CASSPRGQMNTGELFF.

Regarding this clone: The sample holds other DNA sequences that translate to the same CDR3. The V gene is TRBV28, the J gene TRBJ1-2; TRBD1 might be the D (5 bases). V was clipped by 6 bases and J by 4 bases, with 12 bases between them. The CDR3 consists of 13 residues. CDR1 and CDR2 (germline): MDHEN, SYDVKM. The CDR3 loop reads CASSLGQGYGYTF. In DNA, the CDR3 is TGTGCCAGCAGCCTCGGGCAGGGCTATGGCTACACCTTC.

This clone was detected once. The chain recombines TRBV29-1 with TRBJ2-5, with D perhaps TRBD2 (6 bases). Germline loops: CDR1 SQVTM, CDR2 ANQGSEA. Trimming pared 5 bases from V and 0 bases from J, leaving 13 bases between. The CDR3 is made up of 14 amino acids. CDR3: CSVMAGLNQETQYF. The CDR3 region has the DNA TGCAGCGTTATGGCTGGACTAAACCAAGAGACCCAGTACTTC.

CDR3 region: CASSSPGQGAYEQYF. In nucleotides, the CDR3 is TGTGCCAGCAGCTCACCGGGACAGGGGGCCTACGAGCAGTACTTC. The J gene is TRBJ2-7, the V gene TRBV5-4; 11 bases align to TRBD1. Trimming cost V 3 bases and J 2 bases; bases outside gene matches: 4. There are 15 residues in the CDR3. CDR1 is SGHNT, CDR2 YYREEE, per germline (reference sequence).

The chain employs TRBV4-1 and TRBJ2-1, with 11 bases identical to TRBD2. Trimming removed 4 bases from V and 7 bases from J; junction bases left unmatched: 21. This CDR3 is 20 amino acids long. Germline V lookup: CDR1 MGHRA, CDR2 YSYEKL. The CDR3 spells CASSRTPGRTGLAGGNEQFF. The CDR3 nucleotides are TGCGCCAGCAGCCGCACACCGGGACGGACAGGGCTAGCGGGAGGAAATGAGCAGTTCTTC.

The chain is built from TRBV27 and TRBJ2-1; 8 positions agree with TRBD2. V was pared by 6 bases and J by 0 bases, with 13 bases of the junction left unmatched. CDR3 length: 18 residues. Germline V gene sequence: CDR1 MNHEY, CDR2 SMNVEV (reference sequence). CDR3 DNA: TGTGCCAGCAGCTCAAATGTCCTAGCGGGTCCCTCCTACAATGAGCAGTTCTTC. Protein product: CASSSNVLAGPSYNEQFF.

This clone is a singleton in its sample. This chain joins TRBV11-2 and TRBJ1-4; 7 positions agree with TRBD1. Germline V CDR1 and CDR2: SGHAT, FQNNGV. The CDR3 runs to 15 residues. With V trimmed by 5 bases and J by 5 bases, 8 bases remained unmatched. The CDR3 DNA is TGTGCCAGCAGCCGGATACAGGGGAAAAATGAAAAACTGTTTTTT. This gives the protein CASSRIQGKNEKLFF.

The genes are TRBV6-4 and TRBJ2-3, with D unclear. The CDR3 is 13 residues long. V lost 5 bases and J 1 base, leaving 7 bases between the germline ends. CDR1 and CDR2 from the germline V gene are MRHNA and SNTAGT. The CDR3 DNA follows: TGTGCCAGCAGTTCCCTAGGCACAGATACGCAGTATTTT. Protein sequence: CASSSLGTDTQYF.

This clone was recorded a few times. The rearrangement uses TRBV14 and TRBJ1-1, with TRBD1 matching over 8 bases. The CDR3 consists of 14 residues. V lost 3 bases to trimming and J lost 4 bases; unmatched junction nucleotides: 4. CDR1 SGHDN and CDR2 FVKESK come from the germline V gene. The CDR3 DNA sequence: TGTGCCAGCAGCCAGTTCACAGGGGGCACTGAAGCTTTCTTT. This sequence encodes CASSQFTGGTEAFF.

The CDR3 DNA is TGTGCCAGCAACCAGACAGGTAACCGTCAGCCCCAGCATTTT. Its protein is CASNQTGNRQPQHF. V usage is TRBV6-5 and J usage is TRBJ1-5; a weak D match, TRBD1 (6 bases). This CDR3 has 14 residues. Looked up from germline, CDR1 is MNHEY and CDR2 is SVGAGI. V was trimmed by 7 bases and J by 6 bases, leaving 16 bases between them.

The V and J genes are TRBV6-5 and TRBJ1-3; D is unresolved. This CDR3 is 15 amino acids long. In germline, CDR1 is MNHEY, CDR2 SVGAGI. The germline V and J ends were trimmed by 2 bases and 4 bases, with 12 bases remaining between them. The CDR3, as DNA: TGTGCCAGCAGTTACAACCGGGGAACGGGAAACACCATATATTTT. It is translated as CASSYNRGTGNTIYF.

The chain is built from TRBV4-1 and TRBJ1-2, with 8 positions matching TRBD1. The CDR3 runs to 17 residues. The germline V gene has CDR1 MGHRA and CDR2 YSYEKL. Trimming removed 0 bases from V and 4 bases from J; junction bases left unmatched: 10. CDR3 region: CASSQDIQGAVAYGYTF. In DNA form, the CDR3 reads TGCGCCAGCAGCCAAGATATTCAGGGGGCAGTTGCCTATGGCTACACCTTC.

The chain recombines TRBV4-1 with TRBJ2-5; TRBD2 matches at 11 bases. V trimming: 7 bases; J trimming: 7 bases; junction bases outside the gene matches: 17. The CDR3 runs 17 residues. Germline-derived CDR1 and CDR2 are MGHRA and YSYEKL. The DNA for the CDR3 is TGCGCCAGCACTTCAGGCGGGACTAGCGGTCCCCCGGGGACCCAGTACTTC. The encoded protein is CASTSGGTSGPPGTQYF.

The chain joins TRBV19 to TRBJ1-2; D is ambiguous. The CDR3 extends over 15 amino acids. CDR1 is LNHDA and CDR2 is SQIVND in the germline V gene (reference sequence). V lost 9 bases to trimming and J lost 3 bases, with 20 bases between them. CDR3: CASISLRGNDYGYTF. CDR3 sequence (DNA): TGTGCCAGCATTAGCCTACGGGGTAATGACTATGGCTACACCTTC. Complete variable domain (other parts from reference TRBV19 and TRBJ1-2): DGGITQSPKYLFRKEGQNVTLSCEQNLNHDAMYWYRQDPGQGLRLIYYSQIVNDFQKGDIAEGYSVSREKKESFPLTVTSAQKNPTAFYLCASISLRGNDYGYTFGSGTRLTVV.

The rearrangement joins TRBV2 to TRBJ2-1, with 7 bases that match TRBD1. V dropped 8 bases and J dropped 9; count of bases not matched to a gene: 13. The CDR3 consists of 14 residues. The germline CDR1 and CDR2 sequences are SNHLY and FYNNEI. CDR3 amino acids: CASGTGQGVSEQFF. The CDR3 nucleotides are TGTGCCAGCGGTACGGGGCAGGGGGTTAGTGAGCAGTTCTTC.

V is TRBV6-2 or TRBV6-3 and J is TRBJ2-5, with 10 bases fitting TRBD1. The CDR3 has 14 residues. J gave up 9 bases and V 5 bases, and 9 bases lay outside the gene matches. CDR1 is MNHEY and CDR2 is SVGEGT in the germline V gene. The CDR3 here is CASSARQGALAQYF. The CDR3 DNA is TGTGCCAGCAGTGCCAGACAGGGGGCTTTGGCCCAGTACTTC.